Listed below are T cell receptor beta chains from one sample, sequenced in a study of neoadjuvant anti-PD-1 for oral cavity cancer. The table came from immunoSEQ multiplex PCR; TCRdb's copy has only in-frame clones and leaves some out. The table has some 15,000 clones, 55% to 85% seen once. Source: PBMCs, taken before nivolumab (anti-PD-1) treatment. These receptors originate from a person between 40 and 79 years old with oral cavity squamous cell carcinoma. Both conserved end residues are part of each CDR3.

v_call | cdr3_aa
TRBV6-6 | CASSPLRGRYNEQFF
TRBV19 | CASSIDLDGLVGYTF
TRBV19 | CASRDSNQPQHF
TRBV9 | CASSVAGAGNTIYF
TRBV2 | CASSDLGFSGANVLTF
TRBV10-1 | CARKLAGLTDTQYF
TRBV6-7 | CASSPPSNQPQHF
TRBV7-2 | CASSPTGTGDGYTF
TRBV7-8 | CASSLSVTENYGYTF
TRBV30 | CAWSVLRYTEAFF
TRBV5-1 | CASSWTENYGYTF
TRBV4-2 | CASSQESGNTIYF
TRBV15 | CATSRESPGQGIDEQFF
TRBV10-2 | CASSESWTVNTGELFF
TRBV25-1 | CASSHSTGVPEAFF
TRBV5-1 | CASSLAVQETQYF
TRBV15 | CATSRAGGNTEAFF
TRBV7-3 | CASSLNPRGNTEAFF
TRBV28 | CASRRPGQGHQPQHF
TRBV28 | CASSPVQGKGVYNEQFF
TRBV6-5 | CASSSTGSDVNYGYTF
TRBV19 | CASSNHQGDYGYTF